Reported below is one T cell receptor beta chain. This clone's antigen is unknown. No much larger clonotype is one base removed from it; base qualities were not supplied. The CDR3 spans 15 residues, from the cysteine through the phenylalanine. The only DNA kept is the CDR3, 45 bases in frame from the first base. Per the germline V gene, SGHTA is the CDR1 and FQGNSA is the CDR2. V was cut back by 5 bases and J by 6 bases, leaving a gap of 17 bases between them. The sample belongs to a study of human T cells and chemical hapten exposure listed by TCRdb under 2021. Regarding the study in general: For sensitization, 2% DPC in acetone was applied to a roughly 2 cm by roughly 2 cm area of upper inner arm skin. Throughout the roughly 25-week study period, patients were also given weekly therapeutic DPC doses on the scalp. Patch tests used Finn chambers with 0.01% DPC on the upper back, scored after 6 days by International Contact Dermatitis Research Group standards. Alopecia areata with under or over 50% scalp involvement, alopecia totalis and alopecia universalis were represented in the patient cohort, which was mostly female. Libraries were pooled for sequencing, and variation in per-sample TCR yields was attributed mainly to small differences in library volumes within the pool. This study followed changes in the peripheral blood TCR repertoire in vivo during primary and secondary sensitization of alopecia patients to the hapten diphenylcyclopropenone (DPC). Patient blood was sampled pre-sensitization (week 0) and at 2, 6 and about 24 weeks after DPC sensitization. Blood for TCR sequencing was provided by twenty-nine alopecia patients at one to four time points (pre-sensitization, 2, 6 and 24 weeks). The research as a whole found: Because every patient had alopecia, a presumed autoimmune disease, the patients' immune response might differ from that of healthy individuals. Patch test score correlated positively with the number of PT1 expanded TCRs, reaching significance at thresholds 8, 16 and 32 but not at 4. Compared with pre-sensitization or healthy control sets, expanded TCRs formed significantly more large CDR3 similarity clusters, which is consistent with antigen-driven responses. The number of TCRs above 1 in 1000 frequency did not change with DPC sensitization; there was no evidence of global repertoire structure alterations. Repeated subsampling changed both the strength of the expansion versus patch-test correlation and the threshold at which the correlation became significant.

The label giving this sample's time point can be read as: patch test 1, 2 weeks after DPC sensitization. Read against the paper, the sample's treatment or condition label means: therapeutic diphenylcyclopropenone sensitization with weekly scalp DPC. At each patch-test visit, blood was drawn before the patch test was applied. Eligible patients were aged 18 to 70, diagnosed with alopecia, deemed suitable for DPC therapy, and excluded if pregnant. Total RNA was isolated from unfractionated whole blood collected in Tempus Blood RNA tubes. Library creation used RACE. The instrument was a NextSeq 500. Library preparation attached unique molecular identifiers to individual cDNA molecules for quantitative, reproducible TCR counting. Each blood RNA sample was used to sequence both TCR alpha and TCR beta chains. Per the source publication's procedure: A median of roughly 98,000 TCRs per sample was observed, with a range of about 20,000 to 700,000. V, J and CDR3 annotation of the TCR reads was carried out using the Decombinator software suite. For PS versus PT1 abundance plots, all samples were subsampled to the same number of TCRs (28,000). TCRs were defined as expanded if absent before sensitization and observed at least eight times at the 2-week time point. The public sequencing data were trimmed at Q25 with fastp and processed into clonotypes with MiXCR by TCRdb, which kept only in-frame beta chains. Each entry merges the rows of one CDR3 protein and shows their most common DNA and genes. TCRdb's processing, not the authors', yielded these V and J calls. The table for this sample lists some 340,000 distinct CDR3 sequences; around 7% of them were counted only once. The ten largest clones add up to roughly 8% of the sample.

The TCR originated in a woman aged 18 to 35 with alopecia areata. Some clones in this sample may be carry-over from other donors' samples. Sequenced material: whole blood, taken in connection with sensitization to the hapten diphenylcyclopropenone (DPC). The rearranged segments are TRBV7-2 and TRBJ2-1, with TRBD2 as a weak D call on 7 bases. Here is the DNA: TGTGCCAGCAGCCCCCCGGGGGGCCGTGGCAATGAGCAGTTCTTC. Translated, this is CASSPPGGRGNEQFF.